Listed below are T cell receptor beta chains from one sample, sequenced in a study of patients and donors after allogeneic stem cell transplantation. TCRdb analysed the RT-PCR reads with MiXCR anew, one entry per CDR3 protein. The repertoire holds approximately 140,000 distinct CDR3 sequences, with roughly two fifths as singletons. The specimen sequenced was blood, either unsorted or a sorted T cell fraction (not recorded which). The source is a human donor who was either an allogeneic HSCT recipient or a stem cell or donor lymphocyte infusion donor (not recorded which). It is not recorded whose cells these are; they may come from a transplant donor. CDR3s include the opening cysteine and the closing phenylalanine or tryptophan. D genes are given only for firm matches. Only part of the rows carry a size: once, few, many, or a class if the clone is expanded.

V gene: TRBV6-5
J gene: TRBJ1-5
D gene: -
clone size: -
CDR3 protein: CASSTNMRGGSQHF
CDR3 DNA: TGTGCCAGCAGCACAAACATGAGGGGGGGATCCCAGCATTTT

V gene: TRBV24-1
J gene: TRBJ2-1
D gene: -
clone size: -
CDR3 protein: CATSDLKGSAFHNEQFF
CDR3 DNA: TGTGCCACCAGTGATTTGAAAGGGTCAGCTTTCCATAATGAGCAGTTCTTC

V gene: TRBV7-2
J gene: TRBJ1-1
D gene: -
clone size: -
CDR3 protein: CASSLEFRLSVPFF
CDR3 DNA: TGTGCCAGCAGCTTAGAGTTTAGATTGTCTGTGCCTTTCTTT

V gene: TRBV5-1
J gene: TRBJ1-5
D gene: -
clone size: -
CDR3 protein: CASSLDGDSNQPQHF
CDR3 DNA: TGCGCCAGCAGCTTGGACGGGGATAGCAATCAGCCCCAGCATTTT

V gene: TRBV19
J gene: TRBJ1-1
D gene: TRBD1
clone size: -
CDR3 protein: CASSGPGQGNTEAFF
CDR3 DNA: TGTGCCAGTAGTGGGCCGGGACAGGGAAACACTGAAGCTTTCTTT

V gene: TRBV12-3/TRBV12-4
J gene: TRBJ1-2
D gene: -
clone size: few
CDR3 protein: CASSFGTTYGYTF
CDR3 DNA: TGTGCCAGCAGTTTCGGGACAACCTATGGCTACACCTTC

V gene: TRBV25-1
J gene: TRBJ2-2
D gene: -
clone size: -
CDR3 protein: CASSEFGTGELFF
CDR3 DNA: TGTGCCAGCAGTGAATTCGGCACCGGGGAGCTGTTTTTT

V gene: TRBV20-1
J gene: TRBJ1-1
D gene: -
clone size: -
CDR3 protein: CSAREGARGEAFF
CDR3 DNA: TGCAGTGCTAGAGAAGGGGCTAGGGGGGAAGCTTTCTTT

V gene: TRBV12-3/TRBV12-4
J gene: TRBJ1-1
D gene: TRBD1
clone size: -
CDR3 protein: CASSWDRGSTEAFF
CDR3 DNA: TGTGCCAGCAGTTGGGACAGGGGATCCACTGAAGCTTTCTTT

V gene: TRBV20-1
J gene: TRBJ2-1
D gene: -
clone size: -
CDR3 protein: CSLPRAGGAYNEQFF
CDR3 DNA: TGCAGCCTACCTCGAGCGGGTGGGGCCTACAATGAGCAGTTCTTC

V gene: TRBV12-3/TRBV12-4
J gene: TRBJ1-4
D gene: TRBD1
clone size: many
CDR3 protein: CASSYTFSGTVNEKLFF
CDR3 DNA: TGTGCCAGCAGTTACACATTCTCCGGGACAGTTAATGAAAAACTGTTTTTT

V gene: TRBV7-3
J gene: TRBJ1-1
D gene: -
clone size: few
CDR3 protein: CASSPHRQGFDQAFF
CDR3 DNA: TGTGCCAGCAGCCCCCACAGGCAGGGTTTCGACCAAGCTTTCTTT

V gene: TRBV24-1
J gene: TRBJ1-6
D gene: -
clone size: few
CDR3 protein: CATSDSATSPLHF
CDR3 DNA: TGTGCCACCAGTGATTCCGCCACCTCACCCCTCCACTTT

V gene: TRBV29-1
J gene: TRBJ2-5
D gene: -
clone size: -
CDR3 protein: CSVGFGGQETQYF
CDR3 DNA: TGCAGCGTTGGGTTTGGGGGACAAGAGACCCAGTACTTC

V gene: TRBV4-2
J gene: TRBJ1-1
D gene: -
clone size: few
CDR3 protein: CASSQPDGGWTEAFF
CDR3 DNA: TGTGCCAGCAGCCAACCGGACGGGGGGTGGACTGAAGCTTTCTTT

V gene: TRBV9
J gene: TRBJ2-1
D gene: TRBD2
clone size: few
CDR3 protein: CASSVHTSGEKQFF
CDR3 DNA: TGTGCCAGCAGCGTACATACTAGCGGGGAGAAGCAGTTCTTC

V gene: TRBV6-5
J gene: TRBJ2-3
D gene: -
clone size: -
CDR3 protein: CASSYEAASTDTQYF
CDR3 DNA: TGTGCCAGCAGTTATGAAGCGGCTAGCACAGATACGCAGTATTTT

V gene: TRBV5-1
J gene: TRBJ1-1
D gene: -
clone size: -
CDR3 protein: CASSHGQPMNTEAFF
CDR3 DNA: TGCGCCAGCAGCCACGGACAGCCGATGAACACTGAAGCTTTCTTT

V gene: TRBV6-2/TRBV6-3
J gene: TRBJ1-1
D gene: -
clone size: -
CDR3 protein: CASLYPGYGNTEAFF
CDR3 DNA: TGTGCCAGCCTATATCCCGGCTACGGCAACACTGAAGCTTTCTTT

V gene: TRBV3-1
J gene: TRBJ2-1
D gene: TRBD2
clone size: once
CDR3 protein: CASSQLTGTSNEQFF
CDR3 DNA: TGTGCCAGCAGCCAGCTGACCGGGACTAGCAATGAGCAGTTCTTC

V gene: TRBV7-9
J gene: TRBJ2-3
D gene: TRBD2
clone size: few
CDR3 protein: CASSQGLAGRDTQYF
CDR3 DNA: TGTGCCAGCAGCCAAGGACTAGCGGGGAGAGATACGCAGTATTTT

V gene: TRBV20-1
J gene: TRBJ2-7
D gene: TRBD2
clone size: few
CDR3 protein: CSARDTSVSYEQYF
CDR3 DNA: TGCAGTGCTAGAGATACTAGCGTCTCCTACGAGCAGTACTTC

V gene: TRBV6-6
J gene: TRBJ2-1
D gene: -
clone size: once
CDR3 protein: CASTRVAGPNEQFF
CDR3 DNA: TGTGCCAGCACTAGAGTCGCAGGCCCCAATGAGCAGTTCTTC

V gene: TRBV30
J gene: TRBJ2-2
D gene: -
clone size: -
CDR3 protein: CAWIVTSTGELFF
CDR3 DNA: TGTGCCTGGATCGTGACTAGCACCGGGGAGCTGTTTTTT

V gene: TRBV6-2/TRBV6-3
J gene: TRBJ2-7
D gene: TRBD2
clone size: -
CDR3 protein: CASPSGESSYEQYF
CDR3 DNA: TGTGCCAGCCCCAGCGGGGAGAGCTCCTACGAGCAGTACTTC

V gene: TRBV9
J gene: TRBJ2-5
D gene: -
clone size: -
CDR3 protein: CASSVGGAPQETQYF
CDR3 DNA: TGTGCCAGCAGCGTAGGAGGCGCCCCTCAAGAGACCCAGTACTTC

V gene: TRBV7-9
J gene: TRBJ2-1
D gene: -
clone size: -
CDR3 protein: CASSLPQGALNEQFF
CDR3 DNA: TGTGCCAGCAGCTTACCACAGGGTGCCCTCAATGAGCAGTTCTTC

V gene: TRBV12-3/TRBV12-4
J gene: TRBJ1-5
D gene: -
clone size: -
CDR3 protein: CASSSSQTYSNQPQHF
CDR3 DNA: TGTGCCAGCAGTTCCTCGCAGACTTATAGCAATCAGCCCCAGCATTTT

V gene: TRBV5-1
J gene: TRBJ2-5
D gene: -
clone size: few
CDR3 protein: CASSLNIDGQETQYF
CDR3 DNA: TGCGCCAGCAGCTTGAACATCGACGGGCAAGAGACCCAGTACTTC

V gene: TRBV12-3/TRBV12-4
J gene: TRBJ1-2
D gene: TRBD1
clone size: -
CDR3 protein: CASKPGQNYGYTF
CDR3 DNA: TGTGCCAGCAAACCGGGACAGAACTATGGCTACACCTTC

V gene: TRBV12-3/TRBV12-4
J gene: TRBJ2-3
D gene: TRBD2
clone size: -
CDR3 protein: CATRGLAAYTDTQYF
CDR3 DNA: TGTGCCACCCGGGGACTAGCGGCCTACACAGATACGCAGTATTTT

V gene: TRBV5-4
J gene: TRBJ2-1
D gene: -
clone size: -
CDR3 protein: CASSLVRGGYNEQFF
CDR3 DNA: TGTGCCAGCAGCTTAGTCAGGGGGGGGTACAATGAGCAGTTCTTC

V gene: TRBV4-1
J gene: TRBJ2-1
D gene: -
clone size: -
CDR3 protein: CASNSPAERYNEQFF
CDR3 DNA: TGCGCCAGCAACTCTCCGGCGGAGAGATACAATGAGCAGTTCTTC

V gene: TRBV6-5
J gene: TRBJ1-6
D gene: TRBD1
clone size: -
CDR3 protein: CASSYLGQGNSPLHF
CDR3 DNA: TGTGCCAGCAGTTACCTGGGACAGGGTAATTCACCCCTCCACTTT

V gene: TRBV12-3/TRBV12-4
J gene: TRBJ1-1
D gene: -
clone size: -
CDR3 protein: CVTGRSEMNTEAFF
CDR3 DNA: TGTGTCACGGGCAGGAGTGAAATGAACACTGAAGCTTTCTTT

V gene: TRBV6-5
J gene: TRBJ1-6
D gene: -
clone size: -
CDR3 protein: CASSQGGGVRSPLHF
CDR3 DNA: TGTGCCAGCAGCCAGGGAGGAGGGGTACGGTCACCCCTCCACTTT

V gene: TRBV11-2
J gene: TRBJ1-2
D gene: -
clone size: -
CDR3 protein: CASSYDGLGYTF
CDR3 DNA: TGTGCCAGCAGCTACGATGGGCTTGGCTACACCTTC

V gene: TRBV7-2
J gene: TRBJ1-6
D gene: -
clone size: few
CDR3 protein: CASSLRAGPFNSPLHF
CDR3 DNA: TGTGCCAGCAGCTTACGGGCAGGGCCTTTTAATTCACCCCTCCACTTT

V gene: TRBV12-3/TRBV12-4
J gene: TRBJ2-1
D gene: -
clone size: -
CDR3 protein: CASSLGSHNEQFF
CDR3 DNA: TGTGCCAGCAGCCTGGGGTCCCACAATGAGCAGTTCTTC

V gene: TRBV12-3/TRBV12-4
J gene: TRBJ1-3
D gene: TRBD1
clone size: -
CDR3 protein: CASSSWTGSGNTIYF
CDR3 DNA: TGTGCCAGCAGTTCGTGGACAGGATCAGGAAACACCATATATTTT

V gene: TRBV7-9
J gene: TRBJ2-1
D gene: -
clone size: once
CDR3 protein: CASSLGVDEQFF
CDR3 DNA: TGTGCCAGCAGCTTAGGGGTCGATGAGCAGTTCTTC

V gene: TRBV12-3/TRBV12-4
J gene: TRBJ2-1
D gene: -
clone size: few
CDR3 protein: CASSLRTSPEFF
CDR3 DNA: TGTGCCAGCAGTTTACGAACTAGCCCGGAGTTCTTC

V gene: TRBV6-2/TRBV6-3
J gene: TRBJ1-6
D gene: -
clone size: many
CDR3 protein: CASSREGGSPLHF
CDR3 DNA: TGTGCCAGCAGTAGAGAAGGAGGATCACCCCTCCACTTT

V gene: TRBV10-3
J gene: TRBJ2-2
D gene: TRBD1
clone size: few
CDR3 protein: CAISLGQGGTGELFF
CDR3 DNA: TGTGCCATCAGCTTAGGACAGGGCGGCACCGGGGAGCTGTTTTTT

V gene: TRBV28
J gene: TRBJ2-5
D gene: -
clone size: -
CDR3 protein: CASSSVEGQETQYF
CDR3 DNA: TGTGCCAGCAGTTCAGTTGAAGGTCAAGAGACCCAGTACTTC

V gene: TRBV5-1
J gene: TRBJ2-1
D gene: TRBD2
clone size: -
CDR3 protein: CASSLDSGGSYNEQFF
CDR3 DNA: TGCGCCAGCAGCTTGGATAGCGGGGGCTCCTACAATGAGCAGTTCTTC

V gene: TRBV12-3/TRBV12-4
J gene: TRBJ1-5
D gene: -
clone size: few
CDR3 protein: CASSLTAGVGQPQHF
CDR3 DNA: TGTGCCAGCAGTTTAACGGCAGGGGTCGGTCAGCCCCAGCATTTT

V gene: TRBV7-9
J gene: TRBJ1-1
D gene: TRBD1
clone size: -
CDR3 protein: CASSFSETGSMNTEAFF
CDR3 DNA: TGTGCCAGCAGCTTCAGCGAGACAGGGTCCATGAACACTGAAGCTTTCTTT

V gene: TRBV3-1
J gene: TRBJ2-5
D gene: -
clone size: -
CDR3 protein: CASSQSEETQYF
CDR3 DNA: TGTGCCAGCAGCCAAAGCGAAGAGACCCAGTACTTC

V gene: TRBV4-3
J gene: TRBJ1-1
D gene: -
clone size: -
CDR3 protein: CASSQGPSSNTEAFF
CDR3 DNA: TGCGCCAGCAGCCAAGGACCCTCCAGCAACACTGAAGCTTTCTTT

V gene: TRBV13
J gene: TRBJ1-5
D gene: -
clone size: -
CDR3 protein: CASSSSGSNQPQHF
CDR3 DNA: TGTGCCAGCAGCTCGTCCGGCAGCAATCAGCCCCAGCATTTT

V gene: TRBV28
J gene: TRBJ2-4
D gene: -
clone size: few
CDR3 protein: CASSLSRLTSAKNIQYF
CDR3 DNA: TGTGCCAGCAGTTTATCGAGACTTACTTCAGCCAAAAACATTCAGTACTTC

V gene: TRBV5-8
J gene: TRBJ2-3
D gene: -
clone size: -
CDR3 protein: CASSLSSRVF
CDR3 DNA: TGTGCCAGCAGCTTGTCCAGCAGAGTTTTT

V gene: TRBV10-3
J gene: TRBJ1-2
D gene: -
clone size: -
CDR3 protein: CAIKKTGYGYTF
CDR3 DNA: TGTGCCATCAAGAAGACAGGCTATGGCTACACCTTC

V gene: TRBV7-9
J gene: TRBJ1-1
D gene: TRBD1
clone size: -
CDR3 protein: CASSLGTGLLNTEAFF
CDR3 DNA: TGTGCCAGCAGCTTAGGGACAGGGCTTCTGAACACTGAAGCTTTCTTT

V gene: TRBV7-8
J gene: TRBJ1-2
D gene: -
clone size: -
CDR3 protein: CASSLVSRGPEGYTF
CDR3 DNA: TGTGCCAGCAGCTTAGTTAGCAGGGGCCCCGAGGGCTACACCTTC

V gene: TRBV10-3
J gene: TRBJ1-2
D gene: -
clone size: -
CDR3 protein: CAISERPNYGYTF
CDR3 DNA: TGTGCCATCAGTGAAAGGCCAAACTATGGCTACACCTTC

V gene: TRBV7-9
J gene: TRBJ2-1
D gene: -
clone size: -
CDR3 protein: CASSPNRAPRFF
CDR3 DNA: TGTGCCAGCAGCCCCAACCGGGCACCGCGGTTCTTC

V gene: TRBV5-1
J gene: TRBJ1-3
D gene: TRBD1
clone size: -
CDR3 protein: CASSSGTGNGRGRENTIYF
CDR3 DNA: TGCGCCAGCAGCTCCGGGACAGGGAATGGAAGAGGACGTGAAAACACCATATATTTT

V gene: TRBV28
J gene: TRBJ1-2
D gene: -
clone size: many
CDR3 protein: CASSNRYNYGYTF
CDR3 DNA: TGTGCCAGCAGTAACAGATATAACTATGGCTACACCTTC